These 5 T cell receptor beta chains were sequenced from one sample in a study of blood T cell repertoires in COVID-19. TCRdb's table, derived via immunoSEQ multiplex PCR, lists solely in-frame clones and lacks some. The profile covers a few hundred thousand clones, with roughly nine tenths appearing a single time and about 3% taken by the ten largest. The sequencing input was PBMCs or T cells enriched from blood (not recorded which). These receptor sequences come from a woman aged 50 to 60 who had recovered from COVID-19.

Comment on this clone: The sample has other DNA sequences that encode this CDR3 too. The gene calls are TRBV28 and TRBJ1-2; 11 nucleotides align to TRBD1. After removal of 8 bases from V and 5 bases from J, the junction contained 1 base not matched to a gene. The CDR3 is made up of 12 amino acids. Germline V lookup: CDR1 MDHEN, CDR2 SYDVKM. The CDR3 sequence is CASGQGAYGYTF. The CDR3 bases are TGTGCCAGCGGACAGGGGGCGTATGGCTACACCTTC.

This clone appeared a single time. J is TRBJ2-5 and V is TRBV6-2 or TRBV6-3, with 9 bases lining up with TRBD2. CDR3 length: 15 residues. With 2 bases clipped from V and 3 bases from J, the junction kept 4 bases outside the gene matches. Germline CDR1 is MNHEY and CDR2 is SVGEGT. CDR3 region: CASSYAGLAKETQYF. CDR3 DNA sequence: TGTGCCAGCAGTTACGCGGGACTAGCAAAAGAGACCCAGTACTTC.

V gene TRBV4-3 combines with J gene TRBJ2-1, with TRBD2 identical over 12 bases. After removal of 8 bases from V and 7 bases from J, the junction contained 3 bases not matched to a gene. This CDR3 spans 13 amino acids. The germline CDR1 and CDR2 sequences are LGHNA and YSLEER. The DNA for the CDR3 is TGCGCCAGCGGACTAGCGGGGATTAATGAGCAGTTCTTC. It is translated as CASGLAGINEQFF.

The CDR3 here is CASSPDRPSGANVLTF. The CDR3 DNA is TGTGCCAGCAGCCCCGACAGGCCCTCTGGGGCCAACGTCCTGACTTTC. The J gene is TRBJ2-6, the V gene TRBV25-1, with D possibly being TRBD1 (6 bases). Germline CDR1 MGHDK, CDR2 SYGVNS. The CDR3 sequence is 16 residues long. V was trimmed by 6 bases and J by 0 bases, leaving 12 bases between them.

V gene TRBV28 combines with J gene TRBJ2-3, with 11 positions matching TRBD2. CDR1 is MDHEN, CDR2 SYDVKM, per germline. J gave up 2 bases and V 6 bases, and 10 bases lay outside the gene matches. CDR3 length equals 17 residues. CDR3 residues: CASSPEGLAANTDTQYF. The DNA for the CDR3 is TGTGCCAGCAGCCCGGAGGGACTAGCGGCTAACACAGATACGCAGTATTTT.